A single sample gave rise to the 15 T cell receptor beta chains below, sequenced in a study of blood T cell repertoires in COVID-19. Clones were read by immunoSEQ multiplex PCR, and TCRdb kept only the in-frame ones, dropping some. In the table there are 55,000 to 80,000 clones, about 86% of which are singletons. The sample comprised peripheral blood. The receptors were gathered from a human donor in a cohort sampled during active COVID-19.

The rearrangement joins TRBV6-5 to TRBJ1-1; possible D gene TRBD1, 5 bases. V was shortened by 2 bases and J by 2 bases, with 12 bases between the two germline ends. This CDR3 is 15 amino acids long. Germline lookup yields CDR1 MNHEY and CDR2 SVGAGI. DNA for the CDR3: TGTGCCAGCAGTTACAAGGGGAGGATAAACACTGAAGCTTTCTTT. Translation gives CASSYKGRINTEAFF.

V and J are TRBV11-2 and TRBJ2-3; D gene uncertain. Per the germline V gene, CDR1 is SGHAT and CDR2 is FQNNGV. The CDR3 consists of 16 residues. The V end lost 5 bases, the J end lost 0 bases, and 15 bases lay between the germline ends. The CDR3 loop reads CASSRSAATSTDTQYF. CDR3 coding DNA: TGTGCCAGCAGCCGGAGTGCGGCCACTAGCACAGATACGCAGTATTTT.

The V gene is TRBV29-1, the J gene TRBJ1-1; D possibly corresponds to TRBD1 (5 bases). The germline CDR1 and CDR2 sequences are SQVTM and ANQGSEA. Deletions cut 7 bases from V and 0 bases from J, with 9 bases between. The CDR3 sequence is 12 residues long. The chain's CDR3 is CSADTMNTEAFF. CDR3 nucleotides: TGCAGCGCGGACACAATGAACACTGAAGCTTTCTTT.

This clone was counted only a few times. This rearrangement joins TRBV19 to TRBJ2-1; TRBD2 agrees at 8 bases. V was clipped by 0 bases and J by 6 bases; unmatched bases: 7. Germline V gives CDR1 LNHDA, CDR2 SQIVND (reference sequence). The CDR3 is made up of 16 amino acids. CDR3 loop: CASSIERAGVGNEQFF. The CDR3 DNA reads TGTGCCAGTAGTATAGAGAGAGCGGGAGTCGGCAATGAGCAGTTCTTC.

Here the CDR3 DNA reads TGTGCCAGTCAAGAATTCGGACTCTCCTACGAGCAGTACTTC. Residues: CASQEFGLSYEQYF. The gene calls are TRBV28 and TRBJ2-7; a possible D gene is TRBD2 (5 bases). The CDR3 is 14 amino acids. Germline assignment: CDR1 MDHEN and CDR2 SYDVKM. Trimming stripped 9 bases from V and 0 bases from J, with 15 bases between.

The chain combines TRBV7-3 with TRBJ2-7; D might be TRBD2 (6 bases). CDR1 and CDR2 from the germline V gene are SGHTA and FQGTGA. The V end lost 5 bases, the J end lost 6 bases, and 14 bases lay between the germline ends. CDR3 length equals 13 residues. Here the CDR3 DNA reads TGTGCCAGCAGCACCTCCGGGGGAGCCGAGCAGTACTTC. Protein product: CASSTSGGAEQYF. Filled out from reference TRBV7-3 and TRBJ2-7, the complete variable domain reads GAGVSQTPSNKVTEKGKYVELRCDPISGHTALYWYRQSLGQGPEFLIYFQGTGAADDSGLPNDRFFAVRPEGSVSTLKIQRTERGDSAVYLCASSTSGGAEQYFGPGTRLTVT.

The CDR3 region is CSVWVTDREAGELFF. DNA of the CDR3: TGCAGCGTTTGGGTAACGGACAGGGAGGCCGGGGAGCTGTTTTTT. J is TRBJ2-2 and V is TRBV29-1, with 8 bases aligning to TRBD1. Germline values: CDR1 SQVTM, CDR2 ANQGSEA. CDR3 length: 15 amino acids. Losses at the gene ends were 5 bases for V and 6 bases for J; bases not matched to a gene: 11.

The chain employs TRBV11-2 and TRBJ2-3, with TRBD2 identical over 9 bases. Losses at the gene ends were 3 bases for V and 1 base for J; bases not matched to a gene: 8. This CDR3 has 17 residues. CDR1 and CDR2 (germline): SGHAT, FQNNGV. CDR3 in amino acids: CASSFRLLAGGTDTQYF. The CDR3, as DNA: TGTGCCAGCAGCTTTCGACTACTAGCGGGTGGCACAGATACGCAGTATTTT.

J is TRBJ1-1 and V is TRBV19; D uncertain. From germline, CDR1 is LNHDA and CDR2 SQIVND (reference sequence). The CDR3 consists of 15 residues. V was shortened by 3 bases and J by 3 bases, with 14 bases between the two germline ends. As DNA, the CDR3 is TGTGCCAGTAGTATGGTTGGCAGGCTCCACACTGAAGCTTTCTTT. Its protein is CASSMVGRLHTEAFF.

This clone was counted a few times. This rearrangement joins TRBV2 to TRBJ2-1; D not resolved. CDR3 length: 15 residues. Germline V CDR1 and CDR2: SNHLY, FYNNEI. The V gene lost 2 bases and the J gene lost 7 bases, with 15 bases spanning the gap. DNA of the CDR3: TGTGCCAGCAGTGAATTCGAGTTCGTCGCTAATGAGCAGTTCTTC. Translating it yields CASSEFEFVANEQFF.

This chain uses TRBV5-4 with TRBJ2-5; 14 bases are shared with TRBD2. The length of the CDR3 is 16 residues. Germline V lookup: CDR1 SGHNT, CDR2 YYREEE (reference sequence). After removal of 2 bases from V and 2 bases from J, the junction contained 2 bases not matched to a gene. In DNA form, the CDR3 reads TGTGCCAGCAGCTTCGGACTAGCGGGGGGTCAAGAGACCCAGTACTTC. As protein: CASSFGLAGGQETQYF.

The CDR3 bases are TGTGCCAGCAGTTACTCGCAGGGTGGAACGGAGACCCAGTACTTC. Translation gives CASSYSQGGTETQYF. V is TRBV6-5 and J is TRBJ2-5; TRBD1 is a possible D gene (5 bases). There are 15 residues in the CDR3. The V end was cut by 0 bases, the J end by 5 bases, with 13 bases between. Germline CDR1 and CDR2: MNHEY and SVGAGI.

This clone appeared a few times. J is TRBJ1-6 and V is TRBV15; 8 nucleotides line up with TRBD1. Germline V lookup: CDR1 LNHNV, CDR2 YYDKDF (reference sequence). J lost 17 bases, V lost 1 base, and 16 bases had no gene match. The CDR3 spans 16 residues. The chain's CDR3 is CATSRGANPGTGGIHF. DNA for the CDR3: TGTGCCACCAGCAGAGGAGCCAACCCCGGGACAGGCGGAATCCACTTT.

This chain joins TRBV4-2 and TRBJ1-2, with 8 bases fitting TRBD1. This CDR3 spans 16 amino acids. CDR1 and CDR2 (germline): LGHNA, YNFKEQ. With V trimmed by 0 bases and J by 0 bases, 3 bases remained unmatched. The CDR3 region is CASSQEQGGANYGYTF. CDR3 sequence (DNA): TGTGCCAGCAGCCAAGAACAGGGGGGAGCTAACTATGGCTACACCTTC.

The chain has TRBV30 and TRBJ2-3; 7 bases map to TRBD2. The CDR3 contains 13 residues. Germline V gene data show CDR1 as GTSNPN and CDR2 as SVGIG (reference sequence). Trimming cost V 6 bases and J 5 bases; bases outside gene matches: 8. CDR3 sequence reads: CACPSGGGDTQYF. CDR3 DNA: TGTGCCTGTCCCTCGGGGGGAGGAGATACGCAGTATTTT.